This TCR beta chain emerged from a study of blood T cell repertoires in COVID-19. Authors' analysis steps: Quantification of nucleated cells was approximated via reference gene primer amplification. Method: immunoSEQ multiplex PCR; TCRdb's copy keeps in-frame clones and lacks some. V and J calls and clone size are those listed in that table; D and trimming were worked out from the DNA. The sample gives 150,000 to 200,000 clones, roughly nine tenths of which show up once; 7% is in the top ten. The CDR3 length is 13 residues. Per the germline V gene, CDR1 is MGHDK and CDR2 is SYGVNS. Deletions cut 8 bases from V and 4 bases from J, with 14 bases between.

The chain recombines TRBV25-1 with TRBJ1-2, with D unclear. Sample: peripheral blood. The TCR sequence derives from a woman aged 80 or older in a cohort sampled during active or convalescent COVID-19. The CDR3 coding sequence is TGTGCCAGCCAGCGTTCCGCGGGCTATGGCTACACCTTC. Amino acid sequence: CASQRSAGYGYTF.